What follows are 18 T cell receptor beta chains derived from one specimen sequenced in a study of shared clonotypes between healthy human individuals. TCRdb's table, derived via immunoSEQ multiplex PCR, lists solely in-frame clones and lacks some. The data hold fewer than 650,000 clones, with 60% to 85% observed a single time. The sequenced sample was PBMCs. These receptors were collected from a woman in her 40s in good health. Some clones in this sample may be carry-over from other donors' samples.

This clone was counted many times. The chain joins TRBV7-2 to TRBJ1-5; D gene unclear. The CDR3 has 13 amino acids. V lost 0 bases and J lost 9, with 9 bases in between. The germline V gene encodes CDR1 SGHTA and CDR2 FQGNSA. The DNA for the CDR3 is TGTGCCAGCAGCTTAGCAGGGATGAGGCCCCAGCATTTT. As protein: CASSLAGMRPQHF.

The CDR3 nucleotides read TGTGCCAGCAACCTGGCTGGGTCAAGCTCCTACAATGAGCAGTTCTTC. Amino acid sequence: CASNLAGSSSYNEQFF. The rearrangement links TRBV9 to TRBJ2-1; D unclear. Germline V gene sequence: CDR1 SGDLS, CDR2 YYNGEE. V was clipped by 6 bases and J by 0 bases, with 16 bases between them. The length of the CDR3 is 16 residues.

The gene calls are TRBV28 and TRBJ2-2, with D tentatively TRBD1 or TRBD2 (5 bases each). Germline CDR1 and CDR2: MDHEN and SYDVKM. Trimming took 3 bases from V and 4 from J, leaving 12 bases between them. This CDR3 comprises 15 residues. The CDR3 region has the DNA TGTGCCAGCAGTTTGGGGGTTGAGGTCACCGGGGAGCTGTTTTTT. Its translation is CASSLGVEVTGELFF.

For this clone: This specimen includes other DNA sequences encoding the same CDR3. The chain uses TRBV7-2 and TRBJ2-3; D unresolved. The CDR3 consists of 12 residues. V was shortened by 5 bases and J by 0 bases, with 3 bases between the two germline ends. The germline CDR1 and CDR2 sequences are SGHTA and FQGNSA. The CDR3: CASSLSTDTQYF. CDR3 sequence (DNA): TGTGCCAGCAGCCTGAGCACAGATACGCAGTATTTT.

V gene TRBV30 combines with J gene TRBJ2-7, with TRBD1 matching 7 bases. Germline V lookup: CDR1 GTSNPN, CDR2 SVGIG (reference sequence). The CDR3 sequence is 16 residues long. After removal of 3 bases from V and 2 bases from J, the junction contained 13 bases not matched to a gene. The CDR3, as DNA: TGTGCCTGGAGATCTCGTGGGGGACAGAACCCCTACGAGCAGTACTTC. Translated, it gives CAWRSRGGQNPYEQYF.

V and J are TRBV15 and TRBJ2-7, with TRBD2 matching over 10 bases. Germline V gives CDR1 LNHNV, CDR2 YYDKDF (reference sequence). This CDR3 has 15 residues. The ends lost 4 bases at V and 1 base at J; junction bases unmatched: 4. CDR3 DNA: TGTGCCACCAGCACCCAACTAGCGGGATCCTACGAGCAGTACTTC. Its translation: CATSTQLAGSYEQYF.

The table lists this clone with a count of one. V is TRBV28 and J is TRBJ2-7, with D unresolved. CDR3 length equals 14 residues. The V gene's germline CDR1 is MDHEN and CDR2 SYDVKM. The V and J ends lost 6 bases and 0 bases respectively, with 12 bases between them. CDR3 protein: CASSPPGRSYEQYF. In DNA, the CDR3 is TGTGCCAGCAGCCCCCCGGGCCGCTCCTACGAGCAGTACTTC.

V is TRBV28 and J is TRBJ2-7; 13 bases are shared with TRBD2. This CDR3 spans 18 amino acids. The ends lost 3 bases at V and 0 bases at J; junction bases unmatched: 8. CDR1 and CDR2 (germline): MDHEN, SYDVKM. The DNA for the CDR3 is TGTGCCAGCAGTTTTTTACTAGCGGGAGGGGAGAGCTCCTACGAGCAGTACTTC. Protein sequence: CASSFLLAGGESSYEQYF.

CDR3 in DNA: TGTGCCAGCTCAACGACAGGGTTATTCTACGAGCAGTACTTC. Its protein is CASSTTGLFYEQYF. The chain joins TRBV18 to TRBJ2-7; 7 bases line up with TRBD1. The CDR3 sequence is 14 residues long. J was trimmed by 3 bases and V by 5 bases; bases with no gene match: 7. Germline CDR1 reads KGHSH; CDR2 reads LQKENI.

The rearrangement joins TRBV11-2 to TRBJ2-1; no reliable D call. This CDR3 region has 14 residues. Germline lookup yields CDR1 SGHAT and CDR2 FQNNGV. V lost 0 bases and J 8 bases, leaving 11 bases between the germline ends. The CDR3 nucleotides read TGTGCCAGCAGCTTAGATCCGGGCGGAGATGAGCAGTTCTTC. Translating it yields CASSLDPGGDEQFF. Together with reference TRBV11-2 and TRBJ2-1, the CDR3 gives the full variable domain: EAGVAQSPRYKIIEKRQSVAFWCNPISGHATLYWYQQILGQGPKLLIQFQNNGVVDDSQLPKDRFSAERLKGVDSTLKIQPAKLEDSAVYLCASSLDPGGDEQFFGPGTRLTVL.

J is TRBJ1-5 and V is TRBV6-1, with 8 nucleotides matching TRBD1. Germline trimming cut 3 bases from V and 6 bases from J; bases unmatched to any gene: 4. The CDR3 contains 14 residues. From germline, CDR1 is MNHNS and CDR2 SASEGT. The CDR3 region is CASSERQGSQPQHF. CDR3 DNA: TGTGCCAGCAGTGAGAGACAGGGGTCTCAGCCCCAGCATTTT.

The chain uses TRBV6-5 and TRBJ2-7; possible D gene TRBD2, 6 bases. CDR1 is MNHEY, CDR2 SVGAGI, per germline. This CDR3 spans 15 amino acids. V dropped 4 bases and J dropped 0 bases, with 13 bases sitting between them. CDR3 sequence reads: CASSLLADHSYEQYF. The CDR3 DNA reads TGTGCCAGCAGTTTATTAGCGGATCACTCCTACGAGCAGTACTTC.

This clone was recorded a few times. In DNA, the CDR3 is TGTGCCAGTGCCCAATGGGGCCAGGGATGGGACGAGCAGTACTTC. This translates into CASAQWGQGWDEQYF. This sequence joins TRBV19 and TRBJ2-7, with a tentative D call TRBD1 (5 bases). V lost 8 bases to trimming and J lost 5 bases, with 22 bases between them. The germline gives CDR1 LNHDA, CDR2 SQIVND (reference sequence). CDR3 length: 15 amino acids.

The chain recombines TRBV28 with TRBJ2-3; TRBD2 might be the D (5 bases). Looked up from germline, CDR1 is MDHEN and CDR2 is SYDVKM. V lost 5 bases to trimming and J lost 6 bases, with 21 bases between them. The CDR3 is 16 residues long. The CDR3 spells CASSLLQAAVGDTQYF. CDR3 nucleotides: TGTGCCAGCAGTCTCTTACAAGCGGCTGTAGGGGATACGCAGTATTTT.

The J gene is TRBJ1-3, the V gene TRBV2; D is uncertain. Trimming removed 7 bases at V and 0 bases at J, with 10 bases between. Per the germline V gene, CDR1 is SNHLY and CDR2 is FYNNEI. This CDR3 spans 14 amino acids. The CDR3 nucleotides read TGTGCCAGCAATGTCGACGTCTCTGGAAACACCATATATTTT. It yields the protein CASNVDVSGNTIYF.

This clone was seen just once. At one end, the junction sequence differs from germline, possibly due to a read error. The same CDR3 is also encoded by other DNA sequences in this sample. The gene calls are TRBV15 and TRBJ1-5, with TRBD1 as a possible D gene (6 bases). This CDR3 has 14 amino acids. In germline, CDR1 is LNHNV, CDR2 YYDKDF (reference sequence). CDR3 bases: TGTGCCACCAGCCCTTTGAGGGGGAGACAGCCCCAGCACTTT. It encodes CATSPLRGRQPQHF.

This clone showed up just a few times. This chain uses TRBV7-9 with TRBJ1-4; 9 positions match TRBD1. Germline V gene data show CDR1 as SEHNR and CDR2 as FQNEAQ (reference sequence). This CDR3 has 14 amino acids. V lost 4 bases and J lost 7; bases outside the gene matches: 4. CDR3 DNA sequence: TGTGCCAGCAGCTCCACAGGGGGCGGTGAAAAACTGTTTTTT. Translation gives CASSSTGGGEKLFF.

This chain uses TRBV5-1 with TRBJ2-7, with TRBD1 matching over 8 bases. Trimming at V came to 4 bases and at J to 3 bases, leaving 9 bases not matched to a gene. Germline V lookup: CDR1 SGHRS, CDR2 YFSETQ. The CDR3 length is 15 residues. As DNA, the CDR3 is TGCGCCAGCAGCCTTAGACAGGGGTTGGGCTACGAGCAGTACTTC. Translation gives CASSLRQGLGYEQYF.